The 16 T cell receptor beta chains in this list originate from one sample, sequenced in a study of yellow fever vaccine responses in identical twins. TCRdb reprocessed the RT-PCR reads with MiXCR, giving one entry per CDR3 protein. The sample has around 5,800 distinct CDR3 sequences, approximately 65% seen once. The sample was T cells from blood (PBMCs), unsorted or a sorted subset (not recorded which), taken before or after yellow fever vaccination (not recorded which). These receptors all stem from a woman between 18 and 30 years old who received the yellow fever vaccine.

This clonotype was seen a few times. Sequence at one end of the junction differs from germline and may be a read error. The CDR3 protein is CSVRGSVGKLFF. In nucleotides, the CDR3 is TGCAGTGTTAGAGGAAGTGTAGGGAAACTGTTTTTT. This chain uses TRBV20-1 with TRBJ1-4, with no clear D. From germline, CDR1 is DFQATT and CDR2 SNEGSKA (reference sequence). The CDR3 runs to 12 residues.

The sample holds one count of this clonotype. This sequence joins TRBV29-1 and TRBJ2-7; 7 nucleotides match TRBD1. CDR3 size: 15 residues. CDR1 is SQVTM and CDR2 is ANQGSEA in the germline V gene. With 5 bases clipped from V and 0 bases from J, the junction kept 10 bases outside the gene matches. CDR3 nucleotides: TGCAGCGTTAAAATCGGGACAGCGGTCTCCTACGAGCAGTACTTC. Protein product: CSVKIGTAVSYEQYF.

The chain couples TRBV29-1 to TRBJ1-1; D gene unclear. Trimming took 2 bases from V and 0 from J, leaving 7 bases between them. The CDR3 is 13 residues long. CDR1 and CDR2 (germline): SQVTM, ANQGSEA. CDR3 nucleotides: TGCAGCGTTGAAACAGACTTGAACACTGAAGCTTTCTTT. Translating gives CSVETDLNTEAFF. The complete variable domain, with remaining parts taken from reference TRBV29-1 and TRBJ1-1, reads SAVISQKPSRDICQRGTSLTIQCQVDSQVTMMFWYRQQPGQSLTLIATANQGSEATYESGFVIDKFPISRPNLTFSTLTVSNMSPEDSSIYLCSVETDLNTEAFFGQGTRLTVV.

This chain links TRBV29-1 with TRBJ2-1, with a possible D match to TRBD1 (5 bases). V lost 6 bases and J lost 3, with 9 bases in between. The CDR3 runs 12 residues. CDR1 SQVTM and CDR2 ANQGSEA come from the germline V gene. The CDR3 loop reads CSVYRGYNEQFF. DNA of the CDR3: TGCAGCGTCTATAGGGGCTACAATGAGCAGTTCTTC.

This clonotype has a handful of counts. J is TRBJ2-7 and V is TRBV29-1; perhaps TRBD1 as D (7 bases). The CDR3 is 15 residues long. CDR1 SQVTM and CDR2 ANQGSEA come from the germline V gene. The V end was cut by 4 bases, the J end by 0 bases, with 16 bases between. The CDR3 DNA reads TGCAGCGTTGTGGTGCGGGGACAGCCCTCCTACGAGCAGTACTTC. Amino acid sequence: CSVVVRGQPSYEQYF.

Here the CDR3 reads CATSRDRASNQPQHF. The CDR3 nucleotides are TGTGCCACCAGCCGGGACAGAGCTAGCAATCAGCCCCAGCATTTT. The V gene is TRBV15, the J gene TRBJ1-5, with 7 bases aligning to TRBD1. With V trimmed by 5 bases and J by 0 bases, 4 bases remained unmatched. Germline values: CDR1 LNHNV, CDR2 YYDKDF (reference sequence). CDR3 length: 15 amino acids.

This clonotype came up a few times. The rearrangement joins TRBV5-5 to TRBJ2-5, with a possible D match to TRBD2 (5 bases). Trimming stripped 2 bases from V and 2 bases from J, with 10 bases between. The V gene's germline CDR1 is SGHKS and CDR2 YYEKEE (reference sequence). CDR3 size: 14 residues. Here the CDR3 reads CASSFRGLQETQYF. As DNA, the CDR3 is TGTGCCAGCAGCTTCCGGGGTCTACAAGAGACCCAGTACTTC.

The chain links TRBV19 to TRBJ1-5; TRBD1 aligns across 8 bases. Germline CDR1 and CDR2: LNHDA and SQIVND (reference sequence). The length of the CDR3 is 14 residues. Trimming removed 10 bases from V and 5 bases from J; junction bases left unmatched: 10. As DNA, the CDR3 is TGTGCCACGAGCCGGGACAGGACTTATCAGCCCCAGCATTTT. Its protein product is CATSRDRTYQPQHF.

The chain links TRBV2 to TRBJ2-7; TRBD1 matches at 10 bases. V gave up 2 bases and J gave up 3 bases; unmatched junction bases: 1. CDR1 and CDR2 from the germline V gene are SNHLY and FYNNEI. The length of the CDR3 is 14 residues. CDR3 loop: CASSEWDRGYEQYF. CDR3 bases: TGTGCCAGCAGTGAATGGGACAGGGGCTACGAGCAGTACTTC.

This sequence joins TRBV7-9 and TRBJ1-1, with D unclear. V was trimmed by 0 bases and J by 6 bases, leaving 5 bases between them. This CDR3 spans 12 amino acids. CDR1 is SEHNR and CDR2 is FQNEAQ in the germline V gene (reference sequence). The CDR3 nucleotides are TGTGCCAGCAGCTTAGCGGGCGCTGAAGCTTTCTTT. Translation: CASSLAGAEAFF.

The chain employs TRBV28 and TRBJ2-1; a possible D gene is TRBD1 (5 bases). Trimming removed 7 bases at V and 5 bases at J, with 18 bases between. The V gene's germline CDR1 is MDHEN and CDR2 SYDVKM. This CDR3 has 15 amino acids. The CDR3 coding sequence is TGTGCCAGCACTCTTGGCAGGGTCGTCAACAATGAGCAGTTCTTC. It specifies CASTLGRVVNNEQFF.

The CDR3 region is CASSPSPEAYEQYF. The CDR3 DNA is TGCGCCAGCAGCCCCTCTCCGGAAGCCTACGAGCAGTACTTC. This chain joins TRBV23-1 and TRBJ2-7; D call uncertain. TRBV23-1 is identified as an open reading frame with a role that is uncertain. The CDR3 has 14 amino acids. V lost 6 bases and J 2 bases, leaving 14 bases between the germline ends.

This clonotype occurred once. This CDR3 is CASSEVPREGAQYF. CDR3 in DNA: TGTGCCAGCAGTGAAGTTCCCCGGGAGGGGGCCCAGTACTTC. V gene TRBV2 combines with J gene TRBJ2-5; TRBD2 agrees at 8 bases. Trimming at V came to 1 base and at J to 9 bases, leaving 7 bases not matched to a gene. Germline CDR1 and CDR2: SNHLY and FYNNEI. The CDR3 covers 14 residues.

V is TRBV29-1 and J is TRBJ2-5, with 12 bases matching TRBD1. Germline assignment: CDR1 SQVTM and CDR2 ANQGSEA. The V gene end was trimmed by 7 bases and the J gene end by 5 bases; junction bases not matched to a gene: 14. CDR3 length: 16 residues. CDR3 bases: TGCAGCGCGGGCGGGACAGGGGGCGTCGGTGATGAGACCCAGTACTTC. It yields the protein CSAGGTGGVGDETQYF.

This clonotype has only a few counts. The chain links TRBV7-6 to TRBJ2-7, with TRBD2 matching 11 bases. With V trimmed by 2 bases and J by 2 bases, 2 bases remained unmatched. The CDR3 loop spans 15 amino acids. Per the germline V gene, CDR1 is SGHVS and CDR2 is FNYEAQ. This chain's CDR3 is CASSLRLAGTYEQYF. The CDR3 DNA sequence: TGTGCCAGCAGCTTAAGACTAGCGGGGACCTACGAGCAGTACTTC.

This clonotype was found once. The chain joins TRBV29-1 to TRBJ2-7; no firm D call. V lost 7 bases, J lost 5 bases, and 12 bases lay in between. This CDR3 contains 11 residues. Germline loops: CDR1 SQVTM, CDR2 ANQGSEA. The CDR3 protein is CSAVTRNEQYF. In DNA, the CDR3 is TGCAGCGCGGTTACACGCAACGAGCAGTACTTC.